A single sample gave rise to the 31 T cell receptor beta chains below, sequenced in a study of cytomegalovirus exposure and HLA in healthy donors. The PCR used 60 Vbeta and 13 Jbeta primers. TCRdb's copy holds only in-frame clones and misses some; the assay was immunoSEQ multiplex PCR. The sample has 220,000 or so clones, 70% to 85% seen once. Sequencing was done on a sample of PBMCs. Every receptor here comes from a man between 45 and 60 years old in good health and CMV-seronegative.

The rearrangement joins TRBV28 to TRBJ2-5; the D gene is possibly TRBD2 (6 bases). V was clipped by 5 bases and J by 0 bases, with 13 bases between them. This CDR3 is 15 amino acids long. Germline V gives CDR1 MDHEN, CDR2 SYDVKM. CDR3 amino acids: CASSPGTLYQETQYF. As DNA, the CDR3 is TGTGCCAGCAGTCCCGGGACTTTGTACCAAGAGACCCAGTACTTC.

The rearrangement uses TRBV21-1 and TRBJ2-7; the table's D call of TRBD2 was not tested on the DNA. TRBV21-1 is labeled a pseudogene. The CDR3 is made up of 16 amino acids. CDR3 in amino acids: CASSKALAGGVYEQYF. The CDR3 DNA sequence: TGTGCCAGCAGCAAAGCTCTAGCGGGAGGGGTGTACGAGCAGTACTTC.

Notes on this clone: A junction boundary mismatches the germline segment, possibly from a read error. The V and J genes are TRBV28 and TRBJ2-7; 7 bases line up with TRBD1. The germline gives CDR1 MDHEN, CDR2 SYDVKM. The CDR3 is made up of 12 amino acids. The CDR3 nucleotides are TGTGCCAGCAGTCTGACAGGGTTCGGTAGGGCCTTC. It is translated as CASSLTGFGRAF.

J is TRBJ1-4 and V is TRBV11-2, with 7 bases lining up with TRBD1. The CDR3 sequence is 16 residues long. V shed 7 bases, J shed 8 bases, and the junction held 16 bases outside the gene matches. Germline V CDR1 and CDR2: SGHAT, FQNNGV. CDR3 residues: CASNEPTRGRREKLFF. CDR3 nucleotide sequence: TGTGCCAGCAACGAACCAACTAGGGGGCGACGAGAAAAACTGTTTTTT.

This sequence joins TRBV6-5 and TRBJ2-7; maybe TRBD1 (6 bases). V shed 0 bases and J shed 2 bases, with 11 bases lying between them. The CDR3 loop spans 15 amino acids. Germline lookup yields CDR1 MNHEY and CDR2 SVGAGI. The CDR3 region has the DNA TGTGCCAGCAGTTACTCGGACAGTTACACCTACGAGCAGTACTTC. Translated: CASSYSDSYTYEQYF.

The chain recombines TRBV5-1 with TRBJ2-5; TRBD2 aligns across 7 bases. Germline V CDR1 and CDR2: SGHRS, YFSETQ. V trimming: 3 bases; J trimming: 5 bases; junction bases outside the gene matches: 7. The CDR3 consists of 14 residues. CDR3 loop: CASSSRGSGETQYF. In nucleotides, the CDR3 is TGCGCCAGCAGCTCCCGAGGTAGCGGGGAGACCCAGTACTTC.

The V and J genes are TRBV19 and TRBJ1-1; D may be TRBD1 (5 bases). Deletions cut 5 bases from V and 7 bases from J, with 14 bases between. CDR1 is LNHDA and CDR2 is SQIVND in the germline V gene (reference sequence). This CDR3 region has 13 residues. CDR3 sequence: CASSEGVSREAFF. The CDR3 region has the DNA TGTGCCAGTAGTGAAGGGGTATCGCGTGAAGCTTTCTTT.

The sample holds a few counts of this clone. The V call is TRBV9, the J call TRBJ1-1; D is possibly TRBD1 (5 bases). The CDR3 is 14 residues long. From germline, CDR1 is SGDLS and CDR2 YYNGEE. V gave up 4 bases and J gave up 2 bases, with 12 bases separating them. The CDR3 nucleotides are TGTGCCAGCAGCCCCCGCGGACAAAACACTGAAGCTTTCTTT. Its protein is CASSPRGQNTEAFF.

The chain couples TRBV7-9 to TRBJ1-2; D is perhaps TRBD1 (5 bases). V was clipped by 0 bases and J by 4 bases, with 6 bases between them. The CDR3 contains 13 residues. In germline, CDR1 is SEHNR, CDR2 FQNEAQ (reference sequence). CDR3 in amino acids: CASSLAQGYGYTF. The CDR3 DNA follows: TGTGCCAGCAGCTTAGCGCAGGGCTATGGCTACACCTTC.

The chain links TRBV6-5 to TRBJ2-5; D might be TRBD1 (5 bases). V was pared by 6 bases and J by 2 bases, with 16 bases between. Germline CDR1 reads MNHEY; CDR2 reads SVGAGI. The CDR3 runs to 15 residues. CDR3 residues: CASSPRQFQQETQYF. CDR3 DNA: TGTGCCAGCAGCCCCAGACAGTTCCAGCAAGAGACCCAGTACTTC.

This clone was seen a single time. The chain employs TRBV5-1 and TRBJ2-5; 9 bases agree with TRBD2. After removal of 3 bases from V and 5 bases from J, the junction contained 8 bases not matched to a gene. CDR3 length: 15 residues. Germline V lookup: CDR1 SGHRS, CDR2 YFSETQ. The CDR3 DNA reads as TGCGCCAGCAGCTGGGGGCTAGCGGGAAGGGAGACCCAGTACTTC. Amino acid sequence: CASSWGLAGRETQYF.

The rearrangement links TRBV27 to TRBJ2-1, with 11 positions matching TRBD2. Germline lookup yields CDR1 MNHEY and CDR2 SMNVEV (reference sequence). CDR3 size: 15 residues. Trimming at V came to 5 bases and at J to 8 bases, leaving 8 bases not matched to a gene. CDR3 in DNA: TGTGCCAGCAGTCCGATAGCGGGAGGGCCCTATGAGCAGTTCTTC. Protein sequence: CASSPIAGGPYEQFF.

V gene TRBV5-4 combines with J gene TRBJ2-3, with 12 bases fitting TRBD2. Germline assignment: CDR1 SGHNT and CDR2 YYREEE (reference sequence). The CDR3 runs 16 residues. After removal of 4 bases from V and 8 bases from J, the junction contained 11 bases not matched to a gene. The CDR3 spells CASSPPGLAGAGTQYF. In DNA, the CDR3 is TGTGCCAGCAGCCCGCCGGGACTAGCGGGTGCTGGTACGCAGTATTTT.

This sequence joins TRBV5-1 and TRBJ2-3; 7 positions match TRBD2. Trimming at V came to 4 bases and at J to 2 bases, leaving 10 bases not matched to a gene. Germline-derived CDR1 and CDR2 are SGHRS and YFSETQ. The CDR3 is 16 amino acids. CDR3 residues: CASSPAGTTATDTQYF. In DNA, the CDR3 is TGCGCCAGCAGCCCCGCGGGGACTACCGCCACAGATACGCAGTATTTT.

The CDR3 sequence: CASSQEQSSSYEQYF. CDR3 nucleotides: TGCGCCAGCAGCCAAGAACAGTCGAGCTCCTACGAGCAGTACTTC. The chain recombines TRBV4-1 with TRBJ2-7, with no clear D. Germline V gene data show CDR1 as MGHRA and CDR2 as YSYEKL. Trimming removed 0 bases at V and 0 bases at J, with 9 bases between. This CDR3 region has 15 residues.

The genes are TRBV4-1 and TRBJ2-5; 7 nucleotides match TRBD2. Trimming removed 6 bases from V and 1 base from J; junction bases left unmatched: 5. The CDR3 is made up of 14 amino acids. CDR1 is MGHRA and CDR2 is YSYEKL in the germline V gene. DNA for the CDR3: TGCGCCAGCAGTCTCACTAGCGTCCAAGAGACCCAGTACTTC. This codes for CASSLTSVQETQYF.

This clone was counted only a few times. V usage is TRBV19 and J usage is TRBJ1-5, with TRBD1 matching over 7 bases. CDR1 is LNHDA and CDR2 is SQIVND in the germline V gene (reference sequence). V was clipped by 7 bases and J by 4 bases; unmatched bases: 4. The CDR3 is 13 residues long. The CDR3 DNA reads TGTGCCAGTACGGACAGGAGGAATCAGCCCCAGCATTTT. It yields the protein CASTDRRNQPQHF.

The J gene is TRBJ1-5, the V gene TRBV16; D is unresolved. There are 14 residues in the CDR3. Trimming removed 0 bases from V and 7 bases from J, with 10 bases in between. Germline V gene data show CDR1 as KGHSY and CDR2 as FQNENV. CDR3 in amino acids: CASSQSSVRQPQHF. The CDR3 DNA sequence: TGTGCCAGCAGCCAATCGTCAGTCCGACAGCCCCAGCATTTT.

The sample holds one count of this clone. J is TRBJ1-2 and V is TRBV14; D remains ambiguous. Trimming took off 0 bases at V and 8 bases at J, with 4 bases between the two ends. This CDR3 is 11 amino acids long. From germline, CDR1 is SGHDN and CDR2 FVKESK. The CDR3 DNA sequence: TGTGCCAGCAGCCAAGATCGGGGCTACACCTTC. Protein sequence: CASSQDRGYTF.

This chain joins TRBV29-1 and TRBJ1-5; 7 positions match TRBD1. The CDR3 covers 12 residues. The germline V gene encodes CDR1 SQVTM and CDR2 ANQGSEA. J gave up 3 bases and V 7 bases, and 3 bases lay outside the gene matches. The CDR3 region is CSAGTVNQPQHF. CDR3 bases: TGCAGCGCCGGGACAGTCAATCAGCCCCAGCATTTT.

The rearrangement links TRBV6-1 to TRBJ2-5; D is possibly TRBD2 (6 bases). The CDR3 has 15 residues. V lost 3 bases to trimming and J lost 5 bases, with 16 bases between them. Germline CDR1 MNHNS, CDR2 SASEGT. The chain's CDR3 is CASSEGGLEGETQYF. CDR3 DNA sequence: TGTGCCAGCAGTGAGGGCGGATTGGAGGGGGAGACCCAGTACTTC.

Note on this clone: Other DNA sequences in this specimen translate into the identical CDR3. The V call is TRBV5-5, the J call TRBJ2-1; D not certain. The germline CDR1 and CDR2 sequences are SGHKS and YYEKEE (reference sequence). The CDR3 contains 13 residues. Trimming left V 0 bases short and J 4 bases short, with 5 bases between. CDR3 amino acids: CASSLALYNEQFF. CDR3 bases: TGTGCCAGCAGCTTGGCCCTGTACAATGAGCAGTTCTTC.

V usage is TRBV5-4 and J usage is TRBJ1-1; possibly TRBD1 for D (5 bases). This CDR3 region has 13 residues. Germline assignment: CDR1 SGHNT and CDR2 YYREEE (reference sequence). V gave up 3 bases and J gave up 2 bases, with 8 bases separating them. As DNA, the CDR3 is TGTGCCAGCAGCTCGGACATAAACACTGAAGCTTTCTTT. Translated: CASSSDINTEAFF.

The chain joins TRBV10-3 to TRBJ2-3; TRBD1 is a possible D gene (6 bases). Germline V gene lookup returns CDR1 ENHRY and CDR2 SYGVKD. This CDR3 contains 15 residues. The V gene lost 10 bases and the J gene lost 7 bases, with 24 bases spanning the gap. CDR3 nucleotide sequence: TGTGCCACGTCTGAGACAGGCAATCTCCTAAATACGCAGTATTTT. Protein sequence: CATSETGNLLNTQYF.

This clone was observed a few times. The V gene is TRBV9, the J gene TRBJ2-5, with TRBD1 matching over 8 bases. The DNA end lines up better with TRBJ2-7; the J call may be wrong. CDR3 size: 14 residues. Germline assignment: CDR1 SGDLS and CDR2 YYNGEE. CDR3: CASSVGQGIYEQYF. The DNA for the CDR3 is TGTGCCAGCAGCGTAGGACAGGGGATCTACGAGCAGTACTTC.

The chain uses TRBV28 and TRBJ1-1; D remains unclear. Germline values: CDR1 MDHEN, CDR2 SYDVKM. The V end lost 6 bases, the J end lost 10 bases, and 15 bases lay between the germline ends. The CDR3 extends over 12 amino acids. The CDR3 here is CASSLRENVAFF. The CDR3 DNA is TGTGCCAGCAGCCTCCGGGAGAACGTAGCTTTCTTT.

This chain links TRBV27 with TRBJ2-3; the match to TRBD2 covers 13 bases. The V gene end was trimmed by 2 bases and the J gene end by 0 bases; junction bases not matched to a gene: 2. The CDR3 runs to 17 residues. Germline loops: CDR1 MNHEY, CDR2 SMNVEV (reference sequence). CDR3 DNA sequence: TGTGCCAGCAGTTTAGGGACTAGCGGGACTAGCACAGATACGCAGTATTTT. The encoded protein is CASSLGTSGTSTDTQYF.

The table lists this clone with a few counts. The rearrangement uses TRBV5-1 and TRBJ1-2; 8 positions agree with TRBD1. Germline loops: CDR1 SGHRS, CDR2 YFSETQ. This CDR3 is 15 amino acids long. The V segment lost 0 bases and the J segment 1 base; nucleotides outside the gene matches: 2. In nucleotides, the CDR3 is TGCGCCAGCAGCTTGGCCGACAGGGGTAACTATGGCTACACCTTC. Protein sequence: CASSLADRGNYGYTF.

This chain joins TRBV27 and TRBJ1-2, with TRBD1 identical over 8 bases. CDR3 length: 16 residues. The V segment lost 4 bases and the J segment 3 bases; nucleotides outside the gene matches: 10. Germline values: CDR1 MNHEY, CDR2 SMNVEV (reference sequence). The CDR3 loop is CASSSPGDRGHYGYTF. The CDR3 DNA is TGTGCCAGCAGTTCACCGGGCGACAGGGGACACTATGGCTACACCTTC.

This clone was counted once. The rearrangement links TRBV7-9 to TRBJ2-7; TRBD2 matches 10 bases. V lost 4 bases, J lost 3 bases, and 6 bases stayed unmatched. Germline V gene data show CDR1 as SEHNR and CDR2 as FQNEAQ (reference sequence). CDR3 length: 15 residues. CDR3 amino acids: CASSSSGSRGYEQYF. CDR3 DNA: TGTGCCAGCAGCTCTAGCGGGAGTAGGGGCTACGAGCAGTACTTC. Combining the CDR3 with reference TRBV7-9 and TRBJ2-7 gives the whole variable domain DTGVSQNPRHKITKRGQNVTFRCDPISEHNRLYWYRQTLGQGPEFLTYFQNEAQLEKSRLLSDRFSAERPKGSFSTLEIQRTEQGDSAMYLCASSSSGSRGYEQYFGPGTRLTVT.

The genes are TRBV18 and TRBJ2-5; 10 bases align to TRBD2. The germline gives CDR1 KGHSH, CDR2 LQKENI. This CDR3 contains 17 residues. V lost 3 bases, J lost 4 bases, and 11 bases stayed unmatched. CDR3 sequence: CASSPNRVLAGVETQYF. CDR3 sequence (DNA): TGTGCCAGCTCACCGAACAGGGTCCTAGCGGGAGTAGAGACCCAGTACTTC.